This T cell receptor beta chain came from a study of T cell clonality in common variable immunodeficiency. Method: immunoSEQ multiplex PCR; TCRdb's copy keeps in-frame clones and lacks some. This repertoire holds roughly 40,000 clones, and none appear only once. Whole-study results and caveats: CVID subjects had higher TCRbeta clonality than healthy controls, most marked in about a third. CVID subjects shared fewer TCRbeta clones than healthy controls did. Reportedly, TCR beta sequences from common variable immunodeficiency showed fewer deletions and N-nucleotide insertions.

V gave up 2 bases and J gave up 5 bases, with 21 bases separating them. The CDR3 length is 16 residues. Germline V gene lookup returns CDR1 GTSNPN and CDR2 SVGIG (reference sequence). This clone was observed many times. The antigen is undetermined. The CDR3 end lies 3 residues beyond the end of the read and is filled in from the germline J gene. The source of this sequence is a person aged 18 to 70 in good health. Sequencing was performed on peripheral blood mononuclear cells. V and J are TRBV30 and TRBJ2-5; weak D call: TRBD2 (5 bases). Incomplete CDR3 DNA: TGTGCCTGGAGTTGGGGTGGTAGCGCGACGGGGGAGACC. Translation: CAWSWGGSATGET. The whole CDR3 protein is CAWSWGGSATGETQYF.